The 21 T cell receptor beta chains given below trace back to one sample, sequenced in a study of blood T cells in healthy people across ages. Using a J-beta primer mix together with a sample-barcoded 5' primer, a second PCR was run for roughly 6 to 12 cycles. MiXCR, applied by TCRdb to the 5' RACE reads, yields one record per CDR3 protein. Here the sample spans around 1.1 million distinct CDR3 sequences, around two fifths being singletons. The specimen sequenced was blood. Receptors were obtained from a man between 18 and 29 years old in good health.

This rearrangement joins TRBV2 to TRBJ2-1; 7 bases map to TRBD1. This CDR3 contains 14 residues. V lost 6 bases and J lost 9; bases outside the gene matches: 11. Per germline, CDR1 SNHLY and CDR2 FYNNEI. CDR3 amino acids: CASREPTGVGEQFF. The CDR3 bases are TGTGCCAGCAGGGAACCAACAGGGGTAGGTGAGCAGTTCTTC. Combining the CDR3 with reference TRBV2 and TRBJ2-1 gives the whole variable domain EPEVTQTPSHQVTQMGQEVILRCVPISNHLYFYWYRQILGQKVEFLVSFYNNEISEKSEIFDDQFSVERPDGSNFTLKIRSTKLEDSAMYFCASREPTGVGEQFFGPGTRLTVL.

The chain employs TRBV9 and TRBJ2-3; TRBD2 is a possible D gene (5 bases). Trimming shortened V by 0 bases and J by 0 bases, and 11 bases separated the two germline ends. The CDR3 extends over 16 amino acids. Germline V gives CDR1 SGDLS, CDR2 YYNGEE. CDR3 bases: TGTGCCAGCAGCGTAGATGGAGCGGCTAGCACAGATACGCAGTATTTT. Protein sequence: CASSVDGAASTDTQYF.

The gene calls are TRBV20-1 and TRBJ1-2; no reliable D call. Trimming stripped 3 bases from V and 8 bases from J, with 10 bases between. The germline V gene has CDR1 DFQATT and CDR2 SNEGSKA (reference sequence). The CDR3 runs 11 residues. CDR3 DNA: TGCAGTGCTAGCCTCCCGAGCGGCTACACCTTC. Translated: CSASLPSGYTF.

V and J are TRBV27 and TRBJ2-4; D call uncertain. The length of the CDR3 is 12 residues. CDR1 is MNHEY and CDR2 is SMNVEV in the germline V gene (reference sequence). V shed 10 bases and J shed 7 bases, with 14 bases lying between them. The DNA for the CDR3 is TGTGCCACCAGGAGTGAGGAGAACATTCAGTACTTC. Its protein product is CATRSEENIQYF.

The rearrangement joins TRBV6-2 or TRBV6-3 to TRBJ2-2; D is perhaps TRBD2 (5 bases). This CDR3 has 17 residues. Germline V lookup: CDR1 MNHEY, CDR2 SVGEGT. Trimming left V 3 bases short and J 5 bases short, with 19 bases between. Written as DNA, the CDR3 is TGTGCCAGCAGTTATAATTGGGCAAGGGAGACAACCGGGGAGCTGTTTTTT. This codes for CASSYNWARETTGELFF.

This clonotype was detected a few times. The J gene is TRBJ1-1, the V gene TRBV10-3; possibly TRBD1 for D (5 bases). The CDR3 extends over 15 amino acids. Germline values: CDR1 ENHRY, CDR2 SYGVKD. With 4 bases removed from V and 4 bases from J, the gap between germline ends came to 16 bases. CDR3 sequence: CAISAWTAGGTEAFF. In DNA, the CDR3 is TGTGCCATCAGTGCCTGGACGGCGGGGGGCACTGAAGCTTTCTTT.

This clonotype was counted ten times or more. The V gene is TRBV4-3, the J gene TRBJ2-7; TRBD1 matches at 8 bases. Looked up from germline, CDR1 is LGHNA and CDR2 is YSLEER. V was pared by 0 bases and J by 4 bases, with 5 bases of the junction left unmatched. The CDR3 is 15 amino acids. CDR3 sequence reads: CASSQDLDRGYEQYF. The CDR3 DNA sequence: TGCGCCAGCAGCCAAGATCTCGACAGGGGTTACGAGCAGTACTTC.

The table lists this clonotype with a few counts. V and J are TRBV4-1 and TRBJ1-5; no definite D call. The CDR3 has 15 amino acids. Germline assignment: CDR1 MGHRA and CDR2 YSYEKL. The germline V and J ends were trimmed by 3 bases and 4 bases, with 13 bases remaining between them. This chain's CDR3 is CASSQTGLGNQPQHF. The CDR3 DNA reads TGCGCCAGCAGCCAGACGGGGTTGGGGAATCAGCCCCAGCATTTT.

This chain links TRBV27 with TRBJ1-6; D possibly corresponds to TRBD1 (5 bases). Germline lookup yields CDR1 MNHEY and CDR2 SMNVEV (reference sequence). The CDR3 totals 21 residues. V lost 6 bases to trimming and J lost 0 bases, with 27 bases between them. The CDR3: CASSYLSDDSALSSYNSPLHF. The DNA for the CDR3 is TGTGCCAGCAGCTACCTCTCCGATGACAGCGCCCTGAGCTCCTATAATTCACCCCTCCACTTT.

This sequence joins TRBV7-2 and TRBJ1-2, with 10 bases lining up with TRBD1. Germline values: CDR1 SGHTA, CDR2 FQGNSA. With 2 bases clipped from V and 3 bases from J, the junction kept 3 bases outside the gene matches. The CDR3 is 15 amino acids. This CDR3 is CASSLTTGGHYGYTF. The CDR3 nucleotides are TGTGCCAGCAGCTTAACGACAGGGGGCCACTATGGCTACACCTTC.

This clonotype was observed once. This rearrangement joins TRBV9 to TRBJ1-1; no clear D. Germline V gives CDR1 SGDLS, CDR2 YYNGEE. CDR3 size: 14 residues. The ends were cut back, 4 bases at V and 3 bases at J, with 13 bases in the middle. CDR3 DNA sequence: TGTGCCAGCAGCCCAGCGGGGATGGACACTGAAGCTTTCTTT. Translating it yields CASSPAGMDTEAFF.

The chain links TRBV6-2 or TRBV6-3 to TRBJ1-2; no clear D. V was pared by 6 bases and J by 6 bases, with 11 bases between. Germline-derived CDR1 and CDR2 are MNHEY and SVGEGT. The CDR3 has 12 amino acids. In DNA form, the CDR3 reads TGTGCCAGCAGGCCTCGACCCGATGGCTACACCTTC. Translating it yields CASRPRPDGYTF.

In its sample, this clonotype was seen a few times. The rearrangement links TRBV6-2 or TRBV6-3 to TRBJ1-1, with D possibly matching TRBD1 (5 bases). CDR1 MNHEY and CDR2 SVGEGT come from the germline V gene. The ends were cut back, 6 bases at V and 5 bases at J, with 19 bases in the middle. This CDR3 comprises 15 residues. As DNA, the CDR3 is TGTGCCAGCAGCCAGGTCCCCAGGGTATGGACTGAAGCTTTCTTT. This codes for CASSQVPRVWTEAFF.

V and J are TRBV12-3 or TRBV12-4 and TRBJ2-5; 11 nucleotides agree with TRBD2. This CDR3 is 15 amino acids long. V lost 5 bases and J lost 11; bases outside the gene matches: 13. The CDR3 loop is CASSPPSGGLNEQYF. Here the CDR3 DNA reads TGTGCCAGCAGTCCCCCTAGCGGGGGGTTGAATGAGCAGTACTTC.

The chain carries TRBV3-1 and TRBJ2-3, with 10 bases aligning to TRBD2. The CDR3 consists of 15 residues. The V gene's germline CDR1 is LGHDT and CDR2 YNNKEL (reference sequence). Germline trimming cut 3 bases from V and 6 bases from J; bases unmatched to any gene: 6. This CDR3 reads CASSHVAGGGDTQYF. CDR3 DNA: TGTGCCAGCAGCCATGTAGCGGGGGGTGGGGATACGCAGTATTTT.

This clonotype occurred a few times. This chain uses TRBV7-2 with TRBJ1-1; D may be TRBD1 (6 bases). CDR3 size: 15 residues. CDR1 is SGHTA and CDR2 is FQGNSA in the germline V gene. Trimming left V 5 bases short and J 3 bases short, with 16 bases between. CDR3 region: CASSPASGGDTEAFF. The DNA of the CDR3 is TGTGCCAGCAGCCCCGCATCTGGGGGCGACACTGAAGCTTTCTTT. The full variable domain, in which reference TRBV7-2 and TRBJ1-1 provide the parts outside the CDR3, is GAGVSQSPSNKVTEKGKDVELRCDPISGHTALYWYRQSLGQGLEFLIYFQGNSAPDKSGLPSDRFSAERTGGSVSTLTIQRTQQEDSAVYLCASSPASGGDTEAFFGQGTRLTVV.

This chain links TRBV25-1 with TRBJ2-7; 8 nucleotides line up with TRBD1. The length of the CDR3 is 15 residues. The V segment lost 1 base and the J segment 3 bases; nucleotides outside the gene matches: 5. CDR1 is MGHDK and CDR2 is SYGVNS in the germline V gene. The CDR3 sequence: CASSESQGQGYEQYF. CDR3 DNA: TGTGCCAGCAGTGAATCCCAAGGACAGGGCTACGAGCAGTACTTC.

In its sample, this clonotype was seen a few times. The V gene is TRBV5-1, the J gene TRBJ2-2, with D possibly being TRBD1 (6 bases). Deletions cut 4 bases from V and 5 bases from J, with 15 bases between. This CDR3 comprises 15 residues. Germline loops: CDR1 SGHRS, CDR2 YFSETQ. The CDR3 nucleotides are TGCGCCAGCAGCACTTCCCTACAGGGAACCGGGGAGCTGTTTTTT. This encodes CASSTSLQGTGELFF.

This chain connects TRBV25-1 to TRBJ1-1, with 7 nucleotides matching TRBD1. This CDR3 has 14 amino acids. V dropped 3 bases and J dropped 4; count of bases not matched to a gene: 5. Per the germline V gene, CDR1 is MGHDK and CDR2 is SYGVNS. The CDR3 DNA follows: TGTGCCAGCAGTGAGTCAGGGGGGCCCACTGAAGCTTTCTTT. Amino acid sequence: CASSESGGPTEAFF.

Details on this clonotype: A junction boundary mismatches the germline segment, possibly from a read error. This chain connects TRBV27 to TRBJ2-3; the D gene is possibly TRBD1 (5 bases). Germline V lookup: CDR1 MNHEY, CDR2 SMNVEV (reference sequence). The CDR3 runs 16 residues. The CDR3 region has the DNA TGTGTCAGCAATGACGTGGGCAGGGAAAACACAGATACGCAGTATTTT. Encoded protein: CVSNDVGRENTDTQYF.

This clonotype was observed a handful of times. The chain uses TRBV4-2 and TRBJ2-3; 8 bases match TRBD2. CDR3 length equals 17 residues. The V segment lost 0 bases and the J segment 0 bases; nucleotides outside the gene matches: 5. Germline values: CDR1 LGHNA, CDR2 YNFKEQ. CDR3 sequence reads: CASSQEASGFSTDTQYF. CDR3 coding DNA: TGTGCCAGCAGCCAAGAGGCTAGCGGGTTTAGCACAGATACGCAGTATTTT.